The next 13 T cell receptor beta chains were all read from a single sample in a study of blood T cell repertoires in COVID-19. Method: immunoSEQ multiplex PCR; TCRdb's copy keeps in-frame clones and lacks some. The table has some 62,000 clones, around 80% seen once. Source material: peripheral blood. The source of these receptors is a woman of 80 years or more with active or convalescent COVID-19.

The chain is built from TRBV5-1 and TRBJ1-5; D is uncertain. V was trimmed by 4 bases and J by 0 bases, leaving 8 bases between them. The CDR3 sequence is 14 residues long. Per germline, CDR1 SGHRS and CDR2 YFSETQ. The CDR3 bases are TGCGCCAGCAGCCCGGACTTTAGCAATCAGCCCCAGCATTTT. As protein: CASSPDFSNQPQHF.

The rearrangement joins TRBV15 to TRBJ2-2; 10 bases line up with TRBD2. V shed 4 bases, J shed 2 bases, and the junction held 4 bases outside the gene matches. The germline CDR1 and CDR2 sequences are LNHNV and YYDKDF (reference sequence). This CDR3 comprises 16 residues. This CDR3 reads CATSTLAGGNTGELFF. CDR3 sequence (DNA): TGTGCCACCAGCACTTTAGCGGGGGGCAACACCGGGGAGCTGTTTTTT.

The chain recombines TRBV3-1 (or the pseudogene TRBV3-2) with TRBJ2-7, with TRBD1 matching 7 bases. This CDR3 is 15 amino acids long. Germline V gives CDR1 LGHDT, CDR2 YNNKEL (reference sequence). V dropped 3 bases and J dropped 3; count of bases not matched to a gene: 8. CDR3 in amino acids: CASSQATGAGYEQYF. DNA for the CDR3: TGTGCCAGCAGCCAGGCTACAGGGGCGGGCTACGAGCAGTACTTC.

J is TRBJ2-5 and V is TRBV11-3; D not certain. The CDR3 sequence is 13 residues long. Trimming took off 6 bases at V and 2 bases at J, with 10 bases between the two ends. The germline CDR1 and CDR2 sequences are SGHNT and YENEEA. CDR3 sequence reads: CASSRTRQETQYF. In nucleotides, the CDR3 is TGTGCCAGCAGTCGAACAAGACAAGAGACCCAGTACTTC.

CDR3 in amino acids: CATSENELTYGYTF. CDR3 sequence (DNA): TGTGCCACCAGTGAAAACGAACTCACCTATGGCTACACCTTC. The rearrangement joins TRBV24-1 to TRBJ1-2; D gene ambiguous. This CDR3 region has 14 residues. Trimming pared 4 bases from V and 4 bases from J, leaving 12 bases between. From germline, CDR1 is KGHDR and CDR2 SFDVKD.

The rearrangement uses TRBV3-1 (or the pseudogene TRBV3-2) and TRBJ2-1; the D gene is possibly TRBD1 (6 bases). The V end lost 3 bases, the J end lost 4 bases, and 13 bases lay between the germline ends. The CDR3 spans 15 residues. Germline CDR1 and CDR2: LGHDT and YNNKEL (reference sequence). The CDR3, as DNA: TGTGCCAGCAGCCAGAGACAGGACTCATACAATGAGCAGTTCTTC. Translated: CASSQRQDSYNEQFF.

This chain uses TRBV6-5 with TRBJ2-1; D gene uncertain. Germline V CDR1 and CDR2: MNHEY, SVGAGI. There are 13 residues in the CDR3. V was clipped by 4 bases and J by 8 bases, with 12 bases between them. The CDR3 DNA follows: TGTGCCAGCAGTTCCCATCTTGCGGATGAGCAGTTCTTC. This codes for CASSSHLADEQFF.

The chain employs TRBV19 and TRBJ2-3; 11 bases fit TRBD2. Trimming took 4 bases from V and 3 from J; bases not matched to a gene: 3. The CDR3 contains 15 residues. The germline V gene has CDR1 LNHDA and CDR2 SQIVND (reference sequence). The CDR3 spells CASSKTSGRTDTQYF. The DNA for the CDR3 is TGTGCCAGTAGTAAAACTAGCGGGAGAACAGATACGCAGTATTTT.

The chain carries TRBV6-1 and TRBJ1-5; possible D gene TRBD1, 5 bases. The V and J ends lost 3 bases and 0 bases respectively, with 9 bases between them. This CDR3 spans 15 amino acids. Germline assignment: CDR1 MNHNS and CDR2 SASEGT. CDR3 loop: CASSEGQYSNQPQHF. CDR3 in DNA: TGTGCCAGCAGTGAGGGGCAGTATAGCAATCAGCCCCAGCATTTT.

The chain recombines TRBV10-2 with TRBJ1-2, with D unclear. This CDR3 contains 13 residues. Germline lookup yields CDR1 WSHSY and CDR2 SAAADI. V lost 7 bases and J 5 bases, leaving 14 bases between the germline ends. The CDR3 nucleotides read TGCGCCAGCACCCGAAAGGAGGGTTATGGCTACACCTTC. Amino acids: CASTRKEGYGYTF.

In this sample, this clone turned up a few times. CDR3 protein: CATISADRGLYTGELFF. Here the CDR3 DNA reads TGTGCCACCATTTCCGCGGACAGGGGGCTTTACACCGGGGAGCTGTTTTTT. The chain is built from TRBV19 and TRBJ2-2, with TRBD1 matching over 11 bases. This CDR3 has 17 amino acids. Germline CDR1 is LNHDA and CDR2 is SQIVND (reference sequence). The V segment lost 10 bases and the J segment 3 bases; nucleotides outside the gene matches: 13.

This sequence joins TRBV11-2 and TRBJ2-2; 8 bases are shared with TRBD2. This CDR3 region has 15 residues. Trimming took 3 bases from V and 4 from J; bases not matched to a gene: 4. Germline V lookup: CDR1 SGHAT, CDR2 FQNNGV. CDR3 coding DNA: TGTGCCAGCAGCTTTGCGGGAGGATCCACCGGGGAGCTGTTTTTT. Translation gives CASSFAGGSTGELFF.

The rearrangement links TRBV24-1 to TRBJ2-7, with D uncertain. CDR1 and CDR2 (germline): KGHDR, SFDVKD. The CDR3 is 17 amino acids. The V end lost 2 bases, the J end lost 0 bases, and 16 bases lay between the germline ends. CDR3 nucleotide sequence: TGTGCCACCAGTGATTCCTTTAGAGGTTCTAGCTCCTACGAGCAGTACTTC. Encoded protein: CATSDSFRGSSSYEQYF.